The source of this TCR beta chain is a study of blood T cell repertoires in COVID-19. Whole-study context: Whether acute or convalescent, the COVID-19 samples came from the United States, Italy and Spain.

CDR3 length: 13 amino acids. Trimming took 7 bases from V and 0 from J, leaving 9 bases between them. Per the germline V gene, CDR1 is MGHDK and CDR2 is SYGVNS. This clone was detected many times. The table came from immunoSEQ multiplex PCR; TCRdb's copy has only in-frame clones and leaves some out. The table records about 280,000 clones, roughly 80% of them present only once. Those enrolled, adults aged roughly 18 to 95 years, came from 20 to 25 US areas. This clonotype was obtained from a man aged 40-50 years who had been exposed to COVID-19. The gene calls are TRBV25-1 and TRBJ1-1; no clear D. The sequenced sample consisted of PBMCs or T cells enriched from blood (not recorded which). DNA for the CDR3: TGTGCCAGCACCGGGTTCATGAACACTGAAGCTTTCTTT. It codes for CASTGFMNTEAFF.